This T cell receptor (beta chain) comes out of a study of blood T cells in healthy people across ages. Whole-study findings and limits: Per million T cells, TCR beta diversity dropped roughly linearly as age increased.

Then a second PCR, running about 6 to 12 cycles, was carried out with a sample-barcoded 5' primer and a J-beta primer mix. A single record per CDR3 protein comes from TCRdb applying MiXCR to the 5' RACE reads. The repertoire consists of over 500,000 distinct CDR3 sequences, with 52% occurring once and the leading ten covering approximately 12%. Extracted total RNA amounted to at least 5 micrograms for each sample. Trimming left V 2 bases short and J 3 bases short, with 16 bases between. In germline, CDR1 is MNHEY, CDR2 SVGAGI. This CDR3 has 16 residues. Note on this clonotype: Its target is not known.

Sequencing was performed on blood. V gene TRBV6-5 combines with J gene TRBJ1-1; D is uncertain. This receptor was obtained from a woman aged 80 or over in good health. The CDR3 region has the DNA TGTGCCAGCAGTTACACCCCGAGTTCTGGCTACACTGAAGCTTTCTTT. It codes for CASSYTPSSGYTEAFF.